The TCR beta chain under discussion was sequenced for a study of blood T cell repertoires in COVID-19. Background on the study: T cells, B-cell-depleted T cells, or PBMCs supplied cDNA or gDNA.

Methods used by the authors: Amplification with reference gene primers provided the estimates of nucleated cell counts. Clones were read by immunoSEQ multiplex PCR, and TCRdb kept only the in-frame ones, dropping some. V, J and clone size reflect that table, while D and trimming were determined from the DNA. The sample contains tens of thousands of clones, 76% of which appear only once. This clone was seen just once. From germline, CDR1 is MNHEY and CDR2 SVGAGI. The CDR3 runs to 15 residues. Trimming left V 6 bases short and J 2 bases short, with 13 bases between. The chain combines TRBV6-5 with TRBJ2-2; a possible D gene is TRBD2 (6 bases). The source material was peripheral blood. The receptor was isolated from a man at least 80 years old with acute or convalescent COVID-19. CDR3 amino acids: CASRPGLDNTGELFF. CDR3 in DNA: TGTGCCAGCAGGCCGGGACTCGATAACACCGGGGAGCTGTTTTTT.